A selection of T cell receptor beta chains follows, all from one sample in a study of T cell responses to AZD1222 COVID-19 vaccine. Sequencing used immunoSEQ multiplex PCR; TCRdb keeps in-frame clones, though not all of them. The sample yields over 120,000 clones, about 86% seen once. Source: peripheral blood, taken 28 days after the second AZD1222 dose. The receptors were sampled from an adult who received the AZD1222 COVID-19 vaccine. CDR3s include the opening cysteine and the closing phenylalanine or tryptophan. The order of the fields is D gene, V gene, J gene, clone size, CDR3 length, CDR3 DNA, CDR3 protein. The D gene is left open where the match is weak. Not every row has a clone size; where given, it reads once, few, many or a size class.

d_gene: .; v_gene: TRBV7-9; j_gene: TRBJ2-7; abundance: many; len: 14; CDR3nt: TGTGCCAGCAGCTTAGGGGTCTCCTTGGAAGAGCAGTACTTC; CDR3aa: CASSLGVSLEEQYF
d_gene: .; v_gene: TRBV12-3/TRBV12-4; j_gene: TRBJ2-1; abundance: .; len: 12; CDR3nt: TGTGCCAGCAGTCAAACCCGCCGGGAGCAGTTCTTC; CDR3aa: CASSQTRREQFF
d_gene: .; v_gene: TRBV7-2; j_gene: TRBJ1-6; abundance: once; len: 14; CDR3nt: TGTGCCAGCAGCTCAAGGGTGGGCAATTCACCCCTCCACTTT; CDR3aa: CASSSRVGNSPLHF
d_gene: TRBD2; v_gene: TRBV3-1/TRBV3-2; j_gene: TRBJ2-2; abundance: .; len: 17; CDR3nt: TGTGCCAGCAGGCGCCCCGGGACTAGCGGGGTGAGCGGGGAGCTGTTTTTT; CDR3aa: CASRRPGTSGVSGELFF
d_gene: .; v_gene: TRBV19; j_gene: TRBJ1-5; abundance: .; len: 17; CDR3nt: TGTGCCAGCAATTCCGACAGATGGAATATGAACAATCAGCCCCAGCATTTT; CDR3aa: CASNSDRWNMNNQPQHF
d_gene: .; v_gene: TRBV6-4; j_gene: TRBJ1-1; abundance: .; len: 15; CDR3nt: TGTGCCAGCAGTGACTGGAAGGGAGGGGGCACTGAAGCTTTCTTT; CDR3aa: CASSDWKGGGTEAFF
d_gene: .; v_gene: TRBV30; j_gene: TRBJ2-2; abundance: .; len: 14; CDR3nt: TGTGCCTGGAACTATTTCGGGAACACCGGGGAGCTGTTTTTT; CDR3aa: CAWNYFGNTGELFF
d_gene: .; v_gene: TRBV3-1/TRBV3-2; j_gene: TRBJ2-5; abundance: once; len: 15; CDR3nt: TGTGCCAGCAGCCAAGTCGAGTCAGCCCAAGAGACCCAGTACTTC; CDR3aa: CASSQVESAQETQYF
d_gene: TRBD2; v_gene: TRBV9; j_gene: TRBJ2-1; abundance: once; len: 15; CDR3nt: TGTGCCAGCAGCGCGAGCGGGAGCTCCTACAATGAGCAGTTCTTC; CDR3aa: CASSASGSSYNEQFF
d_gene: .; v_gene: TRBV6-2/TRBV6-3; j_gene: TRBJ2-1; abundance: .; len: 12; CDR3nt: TGTGCCAGCAGCCCCCGGGACGTCGAGCAGTTCTTC; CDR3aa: CASSPRDVEQFF
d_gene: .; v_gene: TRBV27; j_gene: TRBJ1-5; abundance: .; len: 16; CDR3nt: TGTGCCAGCCGCGACACCTTGAAGGGGGACAATCAGCCCCAGCATTTT; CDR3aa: CASRDTLKGDNQPQHF
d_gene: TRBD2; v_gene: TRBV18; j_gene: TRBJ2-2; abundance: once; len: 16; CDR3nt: TGTGCCAGCTCACCACAAATGACTAGCGAACCCGGGGAGCTGTTTTTT; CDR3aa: CASSPQMTSEPGELFF
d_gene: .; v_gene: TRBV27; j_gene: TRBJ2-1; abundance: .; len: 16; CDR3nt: TGTGCCAGCAGTCCCCCCGGGACTTCCCGGTTCAATGAGCAGTTCTTC; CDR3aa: CASSPPGTSRFNEQFF
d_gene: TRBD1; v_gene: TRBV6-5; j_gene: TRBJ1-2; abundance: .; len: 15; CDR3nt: TGTGCCAGCAGTTACCAGATCGGACAGGCCTATGGCTACACCTTC; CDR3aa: CASSYQIGQAYGYTF
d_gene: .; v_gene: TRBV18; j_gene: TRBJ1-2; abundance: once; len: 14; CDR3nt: TGTGCCAGCTCACCCACAGGGTTTGTGGATGGCTACACCTTC; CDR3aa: CASSPTGFVDGYTF
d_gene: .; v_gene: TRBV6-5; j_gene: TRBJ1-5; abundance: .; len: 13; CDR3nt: TGTGCCAGCAGAAGACAGGCCGTTCAGCCCCAGCATTTT; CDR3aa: CASRRQAVQPQHF
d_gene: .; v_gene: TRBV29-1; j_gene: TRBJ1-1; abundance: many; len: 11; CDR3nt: TGCAGCATTACGTTGGGCACTGAAGCTTTCTTT; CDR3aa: CSITLGTEAFF
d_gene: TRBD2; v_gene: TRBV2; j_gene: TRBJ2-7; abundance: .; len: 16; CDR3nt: TGTGCCAGCAGTGAAAGGCGGACTAGCGGGAGGGGGGAGCAGTACTTC; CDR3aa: CASSERRTSGRGEQYF
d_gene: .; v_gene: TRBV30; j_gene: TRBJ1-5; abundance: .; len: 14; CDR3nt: TGTGCCTGGAGTGCCCAGGATGCTGGGCAGCCCCAGCATTTT; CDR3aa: CAWSAQDAGQPQHF
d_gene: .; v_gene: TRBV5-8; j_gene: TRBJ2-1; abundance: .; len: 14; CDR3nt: TGTGCCAGCAGCCTCTTTCAGGTCTGGGATGAGCAGTTCTTC; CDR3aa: CASSLFQVWDEQFF
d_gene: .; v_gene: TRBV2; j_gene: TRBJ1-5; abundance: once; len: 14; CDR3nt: TGTGCCAGCACGGGCCATTATAGCAATCAGCCCCAGCATTTT; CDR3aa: CASTGHYSNQPQHF
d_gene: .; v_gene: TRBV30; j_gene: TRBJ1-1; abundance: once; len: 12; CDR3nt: TGTGCCTGGAGTGTAAGGGAGACTGAAGCTTTCTTT; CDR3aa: CAWSVRETEAFF
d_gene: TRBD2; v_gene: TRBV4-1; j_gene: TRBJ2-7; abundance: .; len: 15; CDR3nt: TGCGCCAGCAGCCGCCGACTAGCGGGAATCTACGAGCAGTACTTC; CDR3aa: CASSRRLAGIYEQYF
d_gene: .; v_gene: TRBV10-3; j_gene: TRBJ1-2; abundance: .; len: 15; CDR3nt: TGTGCCATCAGTGAAGAGGTCGGGGTCCTGAGAGGCTACACCTTC; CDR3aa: CAISEEVGVLRGYTF
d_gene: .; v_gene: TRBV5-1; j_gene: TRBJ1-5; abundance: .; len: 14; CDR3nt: TGCGCCAGCAGCTTGGGAGGGTTCAATCAGCCCCAGCATTTT; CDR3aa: CASSLGGFNQPQHF
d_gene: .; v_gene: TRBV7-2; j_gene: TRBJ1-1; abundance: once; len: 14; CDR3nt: TGTGCCAGCAGCTTACGACTCGCCGACACTGAAGCTTTCTTT; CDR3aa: CASSLRLADTEAFF
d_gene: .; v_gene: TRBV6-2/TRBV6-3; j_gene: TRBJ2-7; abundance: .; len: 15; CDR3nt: TGTGCCAGCAGCGGATCGGGCGACGCGGTGGACGAGCAGTACTTC; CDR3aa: CASSGSGDAVDEQYF
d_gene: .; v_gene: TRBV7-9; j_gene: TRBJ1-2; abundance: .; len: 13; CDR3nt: TGTGCCAGCAGCTTAGAGTCTAACTATGGCTACACCTTC; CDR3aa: CASSLESNYGYTF
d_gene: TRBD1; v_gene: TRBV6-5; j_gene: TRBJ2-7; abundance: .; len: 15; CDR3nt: TGTGCCAGCAGTTATGGGACAGGGTTATCCTACGAGCAGTACTTC; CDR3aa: CASSYGTGLSYEQYF
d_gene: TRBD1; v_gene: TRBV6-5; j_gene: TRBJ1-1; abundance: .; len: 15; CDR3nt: TGTGCCAGCAGTCCGGGACAGGACCCGAACACTGAAGCTTTCTTT; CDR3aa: CASSPGQDPNTEAFF
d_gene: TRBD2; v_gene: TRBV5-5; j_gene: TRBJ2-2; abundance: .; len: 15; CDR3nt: TGTGCCAGCAGCTCCCGGGACTACAACACCGGGGAGCTGTTTTTT; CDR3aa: CASSSRDYNTGELFF
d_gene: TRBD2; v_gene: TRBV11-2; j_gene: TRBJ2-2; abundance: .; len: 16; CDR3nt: TGTGCCAGCAGCCCCACGGCGGGGGGCCACACCGGGGAGCTGTTTTTT; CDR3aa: CASSPTAGGHTGELFF
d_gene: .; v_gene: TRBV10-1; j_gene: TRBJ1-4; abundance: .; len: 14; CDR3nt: TGCGCCAGCTCGAGCTCTGACAGCCCAGAAAAACTGTTTTTT; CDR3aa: CASSSSDSPEKLFF
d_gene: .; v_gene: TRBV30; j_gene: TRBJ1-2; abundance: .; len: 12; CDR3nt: TGTGCCTGGATGGGGGGAGGCTATGGCTACACCTTC; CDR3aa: CAWMGGGYGYTF
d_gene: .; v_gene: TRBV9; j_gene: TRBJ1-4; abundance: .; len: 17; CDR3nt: TGTGCCAGCAGCGAAAGCGGGGGGGCGCAGGCTAATGAAAAACTGTTTTTT; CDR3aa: CASSESGGAQANEKLFF
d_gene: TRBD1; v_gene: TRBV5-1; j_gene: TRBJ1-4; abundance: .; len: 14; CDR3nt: TGCGCCAGCAGCTTCTACAGGGGGGATGAAAAACTGTTTTTT; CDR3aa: CASSFYRGDEKLFF
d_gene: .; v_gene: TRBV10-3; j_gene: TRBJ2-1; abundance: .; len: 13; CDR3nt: TGTGCCATCAGTGAGTCGAACGCGGGGGAGCAGTTCTTC; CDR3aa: CAISESNAGEQFF
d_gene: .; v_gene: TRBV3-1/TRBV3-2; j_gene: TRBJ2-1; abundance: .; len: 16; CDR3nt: TGTGCCAGCAGCCAATCCCCCACTATGAAATACAATGAGCAGTTCTTC; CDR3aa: CASSQSPTMKYNEQFF
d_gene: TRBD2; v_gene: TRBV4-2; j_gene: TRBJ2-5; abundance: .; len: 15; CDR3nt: TGTGCCAGCAGCCAGGGGGTAGCGGGAGGGGAGACCCAGTACTTC; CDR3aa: CASSQGVAGGETQYF
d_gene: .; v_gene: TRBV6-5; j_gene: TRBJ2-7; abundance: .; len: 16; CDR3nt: TGTGCCAGCAGTTACTCGACGGCGGGACGATCCTACGAGCAGTACTTC; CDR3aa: CASSYSTAGRSYEQYF
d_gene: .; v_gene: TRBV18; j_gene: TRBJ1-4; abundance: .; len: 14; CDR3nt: TGTGCCAGCTCATCGACAGGTTTTAATGAAAAACTGTTTTTT; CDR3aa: CASSSTGFNEKLFF
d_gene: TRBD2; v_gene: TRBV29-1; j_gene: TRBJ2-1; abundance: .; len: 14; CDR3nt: TGCAGCGTTGAAGCTAGCGGGAGAGGCAATGAGCAGTTCTTC; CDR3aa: CSVEASGRGNEQFF
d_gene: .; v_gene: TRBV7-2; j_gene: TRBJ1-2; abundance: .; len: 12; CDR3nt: TGTGCCAGCAGCCCTGGGACTTATGGCTACACCTTC; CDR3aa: CASSPGTYGYTF